This T cell receptor beta chain was captured by sequencing in a study of cytomegalovirus exposure and HLA in healthy donors. Across the study: As an earlier analysis found, about 179 million T cells yielded 100 million to 130 million unique TCR beta sequences.

Regarding this clone: Its specificity is unknown.

With 60 Vbeta and 13 Jbeta primers, the PCR was carried out. TCRdb's copy holds only in-frame clones and misses some; the assay was immunoSEQ multiplex PCR. The data contain some 160,000 clones, 65% to 80% of them singletons. Study-wide findings and caveats: A likely sequencing artifact accounted for one observed cluster of highly shared sequence variants. Association of around 17,000 TCR beta sequences with HLA alleles was found at 0.05 false discovery rate in a later analysis.

CDR3 length equals 14 residues. Germline V gives CDR1 MGHRA, CDR2 YSYEKL. Trimming removed 2 bases from V and 4 bases from J, with 11 bases in between. This sequence joins TRBV4-1 and TRBJ1-2; no clear D gene. This receptor was identified in a woman aged 40-49 years in good health and CMV-seronegative. What was sequenced was PBMCs. CDR3 amino acids: CASSQPSLSYGYTF. CDR3 nucleotides: TGCGCCAGCAGCCAACCCTCCCTGAGCTATGGCTACACCTTC.